This T cell receptor beta chain was observed in a study of blood T cell repertoires in COVID-19. Study-wide context: Samples representing acute and convalescent COVID-19 were sourced from the United States, Italy and Spain.

With 6 bases clipped from V and 4 bases from J, the junction kept 7 bases outside the gene matches. Germline CDR1 KGHDR, CDR2 SFDVKD. The CDR3 is made up of 15 amino acids. Clones were read by immunoSEQ multiplex PCR, and TCRdb kept only the in-frame ones, dropping some. The data contain a few hundred thousand clones, around nine tenths of them singletons. Cohort 3 recovery required two negative PCRs, clearance, or symptom resolution. The rearrangement joins TRBV24-1 to TRBJ2-7; 11 bases are shared with TRBD1. The specimen sequenced was PBMCs or T cells enriched from blood (not recorded which). The sequence was collected from a woman aged 18-29 years who had recovered from COVID-19. The CDR3 nucleotides read TGTGCCACCAGTCCCTCCGGGACAGGGGGATACGAGCAGTACTTC. Its protein product is CATSPSGTGGYEQYF.